This passage covers 5 T cell receptor beta chains from one sample sequenced in a study of multiple sclerosis patients with progressive multifocal leukoencephalopathy. As to time point: time of PML onset. Assay used: immunoSEQ multiplex PCR; TCRdb lists only in-frame clones, some missing. The repertoire includes some 30,000 clones, more than 80% of them detected once, and under 15% sits in the top ten. Sequenced material: PBMCs, taken from a patient treated with natalizumab. These receptors originate from a woman aged 30 to 39 with progressive multifocal leukoencephalopathy.

The chain links TRBV7-2 to TRBJ1-4, with unresolved D. Trimming removed 4 bases from V and 5 bases from J, with 14 bases in between. Germline values: CDR1 SGHTA, CDR2 FQGNSA. The CDR3 sequence is 15 residues long. CDR3 loop: CASSYSGYGNEKLFF. Here the CDR3 DNA reads TGTGCCAGCAGCTACTCGGGGTACGGCAATGAAAAACTGTTTTTT.

The V call is TRBV27, the J call TRBJ2-1; the D gene is possibly TRBD1 (5 bases). Trimming removed 1 base at V and 1 base at J, with 11 bases between. Germline CDR1 and CDR2: MNHEY and SMNVEV (reference sequence). CDR3 length: 16 residues. For the CDR3, the DNA is TGTGCCAGCAGTTTATTCAGGGTCGGGTCCTACAATGAGCAGTTCTTC. Amino acid sequence: CASSLFRVGSYNEQFF.

The gene calls are TRBV9 and TRBJ1-2; 7 nucleotides match TRBD1. The trim removed 3 bases at V and 7 bases at J, leaving 9 bases unmatched. The CDR3 consists of 14 residues. Per the germline V gene, CDR1 is SGDLS and CDR2 is YYNGEE. The CDR3 loop is CASSAGGGVSGYTF. CDR3 nucleotides: TGTGCCAGCAGCGCAGGGGGAGGAGTTTCTGGCTACACCTTC.

This sequence joins TRBV19 and TRBJ2-7; no firm D call. CDR3 size: 14 residues. The germline V and J ends were trimmed by 1 base and 1 base, with 8 bases remaining between them. CDR1 and CDR2 (germline): LNHDA, SQIVND (reference sequence). CDR3 DNA sequence: TGTGCCAGTAGTATAGTAGGCGGATCCTACGAGCAGTACTTC. Its protein product is CASSIVGGSYEQYF. Using reference TRBV19 and TRBJ2-7 for the parts outside the CDR3, the full variable domain is DGGITQSPKYLFRKEGQNVTLSCEQNLNHDAMYWYRQDPGQGLRLIYYSQIVNDFQKGDIAEGYSVSREKKESFPLTVTSAQKNPTAFYLCASSIVGGSYEQYFGPGTRLTVT.

The chain recombines TRBV29-1 with TRBJ2-1, with unresolved D. The V gene's germline CDR1 is SQVTM and CDR2 ANQGSEA. V gave up 7 bases and J gave up 1 base, with 17 bases separating them. The CDR3 is 15 residues long. CDR3 loop: CSAGSGPPSYNEQFF. For the CDR3, the DNA is TGCAGCGCTGGGTCCGGGCCACCGTCCTACAATGAGCAGTTCTTC.